Following are 23 T cell receptor beta chains from one sample sequenced in a study of immune cell composition in non-small cell lung cancer. Produced via immunoSEQ multiplex PCR; TCRdb's table is partial and in-frame only. The sample includes about 4,900 clones, 72% of them seen just once. The normal lung sample lay at least 3 cm, and maximally far, from the tumour. The sequenced material came from non-adjacent lung tissue. The receptors were gathered from a human donor with non-small cell lung cancer.

The chain employs TRBV7-8 and TRBJ2-7; tentatively, D is TRBD1 (5 bases). The germline V and J ends were trimmed by 7 bases and 4 bases, with 20 bases remaining between them. CDR3 length: 15 amino acids. The germline gives CDR1 SGHVS, CDR2 FQNEAQ. CDR3 nucleotide sequence: TGTGCCAGCACCCTCGACAGTACCTTTTTATACGAGCAGTACTTC. This sequence encodes CASTLDSTFLYEQYF. Full variable domain (missing parts from reference TRBV7-8 and TRBJ2-7): GAGVSQSPRYKVAKRGQDVALRCDPISGHVSLFWYQQALGQGPEFLTYFQNEAQLDKSGLPSDRFFAERPEGSVSTLKIQRTQQEDSAVYLCASTLDSTFLYEQYFGPGTRLTVT.

The rearrangement joins TRBV5-1 to TRBJ2-3; tentative D call: TRBD1 (5 bases). CDR1 and CDR2 from the germline V gene are SGHRS and YFSETQ. V lost 4 bases, J lost 6 bases, and 9 bases lay in between. This CDR3 contains 12 residues. The CDR3 protein is CASSDPGDTQYF. In nucleotides, the CDR3 is TGCGCCAGCAGCGACCCAGGGGATACGCAGTATTTT.

V usage is TRBV5-4 and J usage is TRBJ2-1, with 8 bases that match TRBD2. CDR1 SGHNT and CDR2 YYREEE come from the germline V gene (reference sequence). The CDR3 is 13 residues long. J gave up 15 bases and V 4 bases, and 12 bases lay outside the gene matches. CDR3 protein: CASSSPGGPNPFF. The CDR3 DNA reads as TGTGCCAGCAGCAGCCCGGGAGGGCCCAACCCGTTCTTC. The full variable domain, rest sourced from reference TRBV5-4 and TRBJ2-1, is ETGVTQSPTHLIKTRGQQVTLRCSSQSGHNTVSWYQQALGQGPQFIFQYYREEENGRGNFPPRFSGLQFPNYSSELNVNALELDDSALYLCASSSPGGPNPFFGPGTRLTVL.

The V and J genes are TRBV7-3 and TRBJ2-1; D may be TRBD2 (6 bases). CDR1 and CDR2 from the germline V gene are SGHTA and FQGTGA. The CDR3 is made up of 16 amino acids. The V end was cut by 2 bases, the J end by 8 bases, with 19 bases between. In DNA, the CDR3 is TGTGCCAGCAGCTTATCGGGGCGGGGCCCTATCCATGAGCAGTTCTTC. This encodes CASSLSGRGPIHEQFF.

This chain connects TRBV5-4 to TRBJ2-7, with D perhaps matching TRBD1 (7 bases). The germline CDR1 and CDR2 sequences are SGHNT and YYREEE (reference sequence). Trimming removed 4 bases from V and 4 bases from J, with 15 bases in between. This CDR3 contains 14 residues. The CDR3 sequence is CASSLEGQWYEQYF. The CDR3 DNA sequence: TGTGCCAGCAGCCTGGAGGGACAGTGGTACGAGCAGTACTTC.

This clone was found once. The gene calls are TRBV11-3 and TRBJ2-3, with TRBD2 identical over 9 bases. There are 15 residues in the CDR3. The junction had 4 bases not matched to a gene; V was cut back by 1 base and J by 5 bases. Germline-derived CDR1 and CDR2 are SGHNT and YENEEA. CDR3 loop: CASSLGGRARDTQYF. CDR3 nucleotide sequence: TGTGCCAGCAGCTTAGGCGGGAGGGCCAGAGATACGCAGTATTTT.

The chain is built from TRBV2 and TRBJ2-7; D is possibly TRBD1 (6 bases). The CDR3 runs 12 residues. The ends were cut back, 6 bases at V and 6 bases at J, with 12 bases in the middle. The germline V gene has CDR1 SNHLY and CDR2 FYNNEI. CDR3 nucleotide sequence: TGTGCCAGCAGGGGGGCTGGCGTCGAGCAGTACTTC. Protein sequence: CASRGAGVEQYF.

V and J are TRBV13 and TRBJ2-2; D is unresolved. Trimming stripped 8 bases from V and 4 bases from J, with 11 bases between. The CDR3 totals 13 residues. Germline CDR1 is PRHDT and CDR2 is FYEKMQ (reference sequence). CDR3 loop: CASGRLGTGELFF. The CDR3 DNA sequence: TGTGCCAGCGGGCGATTGGGCACCGGGGAGCTGTTTTTT. Full variable domain (outside the CDR3, taken from reference TRBV13 and TRBJ2-2): AAGVIQSPRHLIKEKRETATLKCYPIPRHDTVYWYQQGPGQDPQFLISFYEKMQSDKGSIPDRFSAQQFSDYHSELNMSSLELGDSALYFCASGRLGTGELFFGEGSRLTVL.

The chain links TRBV1 to TRBJ1-1. TRBV1 is a pseudogene. The CDR3 length is 13 residues. In nucleotides, the CDR3 is TGCACCAGCAGCCTACTTCTTCGCGCTGAAGCTTTCTTT. This encodes CTSSLLLRAEAFF.

CDR3 sequence reads: CASSGLARGGEQFF. DNA for the CDR3: TGTGCCAGTTCGGGACTAGCGAGGGGGGGGGAGCAGTTCTTC. The chain is built from TRBV19 and TRBJ2-1; TRBD2 aligns across 10 bases. V shed 8 bases and J 10 bases; nucleotides not matched to a gene: 11. The CDR3 contains 14 residues. Per germline, CDR1 LNHDA and CDR2 SQIVND (reference sequence).

V and J are TRBV6-5 and TRBJ2-2, with 9 bases matching TRBD2. The CDR3 is made up of 15 amino acids. From germline, CDR1 is MNHEY and CDR2 SVGAGI. The trim removed 6 bases at V and 1 base at J, leaving 3 bases unmatched. The CDR3: CASRFSGRNTGELFF. In nucleotides, the CDR3 is TGTGCCAGCAGATTTAGCGGGAGGAACACCGGGGAGCTGTTTTTT.

The table lists this clone with a count of one. This chain connects TRBV5-6 to TRBJ2-3, with 9 positions matching TRBD1. Germline V gives CDR1 SGHDT, CDR2 YYEEEE. The CDR3 is 15 amino acids. With 2 bases clipped from V and 1 base from J, the junction kept 2 bases outside the gene matches. The CDR3 spells CASSLTGGRTDTQYF. The CDR3 DNA follows: TGTGCCAGCAGCTTAACAGGGGGCCGCACAGATACGCAGTATTTT.

The gene calls are TRBV19 and TRBJ1-2; 7 bases map to TRBD1. With 11 bases clipped from V and 9 bases from J, the junction kept 15 bases outside the gene matches. Germline CDR1 is LNHDA and CDR2 is SQIVND (reference sequence). The CDR3 has 13 residues. CDR3 region: CAGRGTGAGSYTF. The DNA of the CDR3 is TGTGCCGGGCGGGGCACAGGGGCAGGAAGCTACACCTTC. Supplemented by reference TRBV19 and TRBJ1-2, the full variable domain reads DGGITQSPKYLFRKEGQNVTLSCEQNLNHDAMYWYRQDPGQGLRLIYYSQIVNDFQKGDIAEGYSVSREKKESFPLTVTSAQKNPTAFYLCAGRGTGAGSYTFGSGTRLTVV.

By its share, this clone is medium-sized. The J gene is TRBJ2-7, the V gene TRBV6-6, with D uncertain. Trimming stripped 5 bases from V and 3 bases from J, with 8 bases between. This CDR3 is 12 amino acids long. Germline V lookup: CDR1 MNHNY, CDR2 SVGAGI (reference sequence). The CDR3 protein is CASSVNLYEQYF. For the CDR3, the DNA is TGTGCCAGCAGTGTTAATCTCTACGAGCAGTACTTC.

The V and J genes are TRBV28 and TRBJ2-7; a possible D gene is TRBD1 (6 bases). From germline, CDR1 is MDHEN and CDR2 SYDVKM. CDR3 length: 12 residues. V shed 6 bases and J shed 3 bases, with 9 bases lying between them. CDR3 loop: CASRGDIYEQYF. DNA of the CDR3: TGTGCCAGCAGGGGGGACATCTACGAGCAGTACTTC.

V usage is TRBV25-1 and J usage is TRBJ2-5; 12 positions agree with TRBD2. The V and J ends lost 6 bases and 5 bases, in that order; junction bases with no gene match: 7. CDR1 MGHDK and CDR2 SYGVNS come from the germline V gene. The CDR3 is made up of 15 amino acids. The CDR3 spells CASRASGGAVETQYF. CDR3 in DNA: TGTGCCAGCAGGGCTAGCGGGGGGGCCGTGGAGACCCAGTACTTC.

This chain links TRBV19 with TRBJ2-2, with D maybe TRBD1 (6 bases). V was pared by 3 bases and J by 7 bases, with 12 bases between. Germline lookup yields CDR1 LNHDA and CDR2 SQIVND (reference sequence). The CDR3 contains 14 residues. The CDR3 DNA follows: TGTGCCAGTAGTATCTGGGGGCCGGGCGGGGAGCTGTTTTTT. Translated: CASSIWGPGGELFF.

V and J are TRBV28 and TRBJ2-3; TRBD2 matches at 9 bases. There are 17 residues in the CDR3. V was pared by 7 bases and J by 1 base, with 12 bases of the junction left unmatched. Germline V lookup: CDR1 MDHEN, CDR2 SYDVKM. The CDR3: CASIGYGGRGGTDTQYF. The CDR3 DNA reads as TGTGCCAGCATCGGTTATGGCGGGAGGGGGGGCACAGATACGCAGTATTTT.

This clone was counted between two and nine times. The gene calls are TRBV7-2 and TRBJ2-7; TRBD2 agrees at 11 bases. Germline V gives CDR1 SGHTA, CDR2 FQGNSA. J gave up 3 bases and V 1 base, and 8 bases lay outside the gene matches. The CDR3 totals 17 residues. The CDR3 region has the DNA TGTGCCAGCAGCTTAGTCCTAGCGGGGGGCCTGTTCTACGAGCAGTACTTC. Amino acids: CASSLVLAGGLFYEQYF. The entire variable domain, with the rest obtained from reference TRBV7-2 and TRBJ2-7, is as follows: GAGVSQSPSNKVTEKGKDVELRCDPISGHTALYWYRQSLGQGLEFLIYFQGNSAPDKSGLPSDRFSAERTGGSVSTLTIQRTQQEDSAVYLCASSLVLAGGLFYEQYFGPGTRLTVT.

This chain connects TRBV7-7 to TRBJ2-2; 10 positions agree with TRBD1. Germline CDR1 SSHAT, CDR2 FNYEAQ (reference sequence). The CDR3 runs to 14 residues. V gave up 5 bases and J gave up 5 bases; unmatched junction bases: 2. The CDR3 spells CASSRTGGTGELFF. The CDR3 DNA reads as TGTGCCAGCAGCCGGACAGGGGGTACCGGGGAGCTGTTTTTT.

This chain uses TRBV9 with TRBJ2-5, with 8 nucleotides matching TRBD2. The CDR3 covers 13 residues. Germline V gene sequence: CDR1 SGDLS, CDR2 YYNGEE. Trimming at V came to 7 bases and at J to 5 bases, leaving 7 bases not matched to a gene. The CDR3 loop is CASRGGDGETQYF. CDR3 sequence (DNA): TGTGCCAGCCGGGGGGGGGACGGCGAGACCCAGTACTTC. Complete variable domain (other parts from reference TRBV9 and TRBJ2-5): DSGVTQTPKHLITATGQRVTLRCSPRSGDLSVYWYQQSLDQGLQFLIQYYNGEERAKGNILERFSAQQFPDLHSELNLSSLELGDSALYFCASRGGDGETQYFGPGTRLLVL.

This chain links TRBV21-1 with TRBJ1-1; the DNA was not used to check the table's D call, TRBD1. TRBV21-1 is marked as a pseudogene. This CDR3 contains 18 residues. Here the CDR3 reads CASRNPNRGQGAYTEAFF. In DNA form, the CDR3 reads TGTGCCAGCAGAAACCCTAACAGGGGGCAGGGGGCGTACACTGAAGCTTTCTTT.

The rearrangement joins TRBV6-5 to TRBJ1-2; a possible D gene is TRBD1 (5 bases). V lost 5 bases to trimming and J lost 1 base, with 8 bases between them. CDR1 is MNHEY, CDR2 SVGAGI, per germline. The CDR3 consists of 13 residues. This chain's CDR3 is CASSEDSNYGYTF. The CDR3 DNA follows: TGTGCCAGCAGTGAAGACAGTAACTATGGCTACACCTTC.